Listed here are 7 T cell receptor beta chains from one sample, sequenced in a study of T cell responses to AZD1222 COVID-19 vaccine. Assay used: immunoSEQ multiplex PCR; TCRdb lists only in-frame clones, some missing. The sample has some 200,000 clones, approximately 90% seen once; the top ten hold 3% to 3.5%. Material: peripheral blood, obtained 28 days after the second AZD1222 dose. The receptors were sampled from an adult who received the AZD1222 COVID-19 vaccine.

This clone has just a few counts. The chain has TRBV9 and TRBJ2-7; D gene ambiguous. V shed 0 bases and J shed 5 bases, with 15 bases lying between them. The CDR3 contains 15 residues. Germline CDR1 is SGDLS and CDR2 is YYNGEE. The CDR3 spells CASSVDVRQRDEQYF. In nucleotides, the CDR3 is TGTGCCAGCAGCGTAGATGTCAGGCAGAGAGACGAGCAGTACTTC.

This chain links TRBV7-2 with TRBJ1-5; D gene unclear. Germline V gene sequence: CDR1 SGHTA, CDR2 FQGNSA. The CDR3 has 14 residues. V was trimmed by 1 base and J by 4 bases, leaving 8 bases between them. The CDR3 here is CASSLEGLNQPQHF. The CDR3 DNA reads TGTGCCAGCAGCTTAGAAGGGCTTAATCAGCCCCAGCATTTT.

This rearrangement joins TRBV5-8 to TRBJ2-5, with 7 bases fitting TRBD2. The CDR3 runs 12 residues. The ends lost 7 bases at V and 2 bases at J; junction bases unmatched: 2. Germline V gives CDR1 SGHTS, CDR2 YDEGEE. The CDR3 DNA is TGTGCCAGCTGGGGAGGGCAAGAGACCCAGTACTTC. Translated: CASWGGQETQYF.

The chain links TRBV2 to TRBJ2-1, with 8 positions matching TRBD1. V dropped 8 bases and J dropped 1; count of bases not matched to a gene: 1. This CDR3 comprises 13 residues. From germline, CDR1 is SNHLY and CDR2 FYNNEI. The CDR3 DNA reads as TGTGCCAGCGGACAGGGTTCCTACAATGAGCAGTTCTTC. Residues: CASGQGSYNEQFF.

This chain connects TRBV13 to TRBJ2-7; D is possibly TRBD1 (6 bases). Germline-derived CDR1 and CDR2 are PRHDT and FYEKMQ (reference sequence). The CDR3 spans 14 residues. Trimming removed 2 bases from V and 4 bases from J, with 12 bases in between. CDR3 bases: TGTGCCAGCAGCTTACGGACAGCGAGTTACGAGCAGTACTTC. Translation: CASSLRTASYEQYF.

CDR3 region: CASSDLSSYNEQFF. The CDR3 DNA reads TGTGCCAGCAGTGATCTCAGCTCCTACAATGAGCAGTTCTTC. The rearrangement joins TRBV2 to TRBJ2-1, with unresolved D. Germline V CDR1 and CDR2: SNHLY, FYNNEI. The CDR3 length is 14 residues. Trimming cost V 3 bases and J 0 bases, with 6 bases left between them.

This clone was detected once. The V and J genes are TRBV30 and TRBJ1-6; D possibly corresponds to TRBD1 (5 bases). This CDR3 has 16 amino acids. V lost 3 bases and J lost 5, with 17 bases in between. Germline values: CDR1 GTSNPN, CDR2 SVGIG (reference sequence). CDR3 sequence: CAWRAAGQWHNSPLHF. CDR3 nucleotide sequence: TGTGCCTGGAGAGCCGCAGGGCAGTGGCATAATTCACCCCTCCACTTT.